This entry is about one TCR beta chain. This specimen belongs to a study of blood T cell repertoires in COVID-19. Study in general: The United States, Italy and Spain were the sources of the acute and convalescent COVID-19 samples.

Original analysis: Estimation of nucleated cell counts relied on the amplification of reference gene primers. Here immunoSEQ multiplex PCR was the method, and the copy in TCRdb shows in-frame clones only, minus some. V and J calls and clone size follow that table, whereas D and trimming were derived from the DNA. The sample gives approximately 260,000 clones, nearly 90% of which show up once; 2.1% is in the top ten. In germline, CDR1 is LNHNV, CDR2 YYDKDF (reference sequence). The trim removed 6 bases at V and 6 bases at J, leaving 6 bases unmatched. The CDR3 is 13 residues long. The V and J genes are TRBV15 and TRBJ1-2; 8 nucleotides match TRBD1. Material for sequencing was peripheral blood. The origin of this receptor is a woman in her thirties or forties who had recovered from COVID-19. CDR3 residues: CATRDTGGDGYTF. The CDR3 DNA is TGTGCCACCAGAGATACAGGGGGAGATGGCTACACCTTC.